The sequence of this TCR beta chain was determined in a study of post-analysis software for immune sequencing data. Study-level background: Several disease courses (relapsing-remitting, secondary progressive and progressive-relapsing) of multiple sclerosis were included.

Unique molecular identifiers had been added to the TCR beta cDNA libraries. TCRdb itself ran the PCR reads through MiXCR, one entry per CDR3 protein. The sample carries fewer than 700,000 distinct CDR3 sequences, 44% recorded once. Whole-study results and caveats: Compared with controls, patients had more of five or six TRBV segments, including TRBV5-6, TRBV5-1 and TRBV20-1. Controls' normalized Chao1 diversity significantly exceeded that of multiple sclerosis patients.

About this clonotype: The antigen is not known.

Losses at the gene ends were 2 bases for V and 5 bases for J; bases not matched to a gene: 9. CDR3 length equals 16 residues. Germline V gene sequence: CDR1 MGHRA, CDR2 YSYEKL. This receptor was taken from a girl aged 10-17 years with multiple sclerosis. The sequenced sample was blood. This chain uses TRBV4-1 with TRBJ2-1; TRBD2 aligns across 7 bases. CDR3 DNA sequence: TGCGCCAGCAGCCAACCTAGCGGCGCAAACCACAATGAGCAGTTCTTC. The encoded protein is CASSQPSGANHNEQFF.